This T cell receptor (beta chain) was obtained from a study of T cell repertoires in aging, cancer and after chemotherapy. Study summary: Donors were grouped into six age bands spanning 30 or younger through 70 or older.

Regarding the study as a whole: Untreated cancer patients had significantly lower blood TCR diversity than age-matched healthy donors. Healthy donors lost TCR diversity with age mainly through richness, cancer patients through richness and evenness. In each cancer cohort, median generation probability increased across chemotherapy, suggesting thymic output rebounded.

Trimming removed 0 bases from V and 4 bases from J, with 15 bases in between. CDR1 SGHRS and CDR2 YFSETQ come from the germline V gene. CDR3 length: 16 amino acids. TCR beta rearrangements were amplified from peripheral blood genomic DNA. A mixed TRB-A/B primer pool amplified rearranged TRB by multiplex touch-down PCR. TCRdb reanalysed the multiplex PCR reads using MiXCR and keeps one entry per CDR3 protein. This repertoire shows roughly 3,200 distinct CDR3 sequences, approximately 20% found once; its top ten account for roughly 19%. Regarding this clonotype: The antigen is unknown.

The chain recombines TRBV5-1 with TRBJ2-3; possibly TRBD2 for D (5 bases). The sequenced sample consisted of blood. This receptor was identified in a human donor with a blood cancer. The CDR3 reads CASSLAAAGFSDTQYF. In DNA, the CDR3 is TGCGCCAGCAGCTTGGCAGCGGCCGGCTTTTCAGATACGCAGTATTTT.